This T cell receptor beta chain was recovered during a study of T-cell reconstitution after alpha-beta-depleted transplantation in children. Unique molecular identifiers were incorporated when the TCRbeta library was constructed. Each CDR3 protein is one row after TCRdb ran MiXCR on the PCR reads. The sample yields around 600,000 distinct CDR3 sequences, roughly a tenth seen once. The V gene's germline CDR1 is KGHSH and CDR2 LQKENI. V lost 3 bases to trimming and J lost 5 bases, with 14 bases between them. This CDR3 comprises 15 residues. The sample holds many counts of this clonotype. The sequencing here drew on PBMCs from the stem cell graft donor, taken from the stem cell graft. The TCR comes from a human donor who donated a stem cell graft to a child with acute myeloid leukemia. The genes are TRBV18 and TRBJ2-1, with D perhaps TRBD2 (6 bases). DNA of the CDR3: TGTGCCAGCTCACCGAAGGCTAGCGAACACAATGAGCAGTTCTTC. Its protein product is CASSPKASEHNEQFF.